These 24 T cell receptor beta chains were sequenced from one sample in a study of CD8 T cells in ankylosing spondylitis. Study outcomes and limitations: A TCR beta motif of roughly 8 highly homologous variants appeared characteristic of ankylosing spondylitis blood.

TCRdb reanalysed the 5' RACE reads using MiXCR and keeps one entry per CDR3 protein. The sample comprises about 390,000 distinct CDR3 sequences, around 22% of which are singletons, and about 15% rests with the top ten. No cognate antigen is known for these TCRs. Source material: blood, either unsorted or a sorted T cell fraction (not recorded which). All receptors derive from a male donor with ankylosing spondylitis.

The V call is TRBV20-1, the J call TRBJ1-1, with 8 bases aligning to TRBD1. The length of the CDR3 is 15 residues. V was pared by 6 bases and J by 0 bases, with 9 bases of the junction left unmatched. CDR1 and CDR2 (germline): DFQATT, SNEGSKA (reference sequence). As DNA, the CDR3 is TGCAGTGCGATAGGGACAGGTACCATGAACACTGAAGCTTTCTTT. As protein: CSAIGTGTMNTEAFF.

In DNA form, the CDR3 reads TGTGCCAGCAGTTTAAGGTGGCAGACCACCTACGAGCAGTACTTC. Its protein is CASSLRWQTTYEQYF. The chain employs TRBV27 and TRBJ2-7; no clear D. The CDR3 extends over 15 amino acids. Germline values: CDR1 MNHEY, CDR2 SMNVEV (reference sequence). Trimming removed 2 bases from V and 2 bases from J, with 13 bases in between.

CDR3 amino acids: CASSPGGDTEAFF. CDR3 DNA: TGCGCCAGCAGCCCAGGTGGGGACACTGAAGCTTTCTTT. The chain combines TRBV5-1 with TRBJ1-1; D gene uncertain. V was trimmed by 4 bases and J by 3 bases, leaving 10 bases between them. The CDR3 runs 13 residues. Germline CDR1 SGHRS, CDR2 YFSETQ.

This sequence joins TRBV7-2 and TRBJ1-6; D not certain. CDR1 and CDR2 (germline): SGHTA, FQGNSA. The germline V and J ends were trimmed by 5 bases and 6 bases, with 11 bases remaining between them. This CDR3 has 14 residues. The CDR3 DNA reads TGTGCCAGCAGCCAGGTGGATTTTAATTCACCCCTCCACTTT. It encodes CASSQVDFNSPLHF. The variable domain in full, with the rest retrieved from reference TRBV7-2 and TRBJ1-6, is GAGVSQSPSNKVTEKGKDVELRCDPISGHTALYWYRQSLGQGLEFLIYFQGNSAPDKSGLPSDRFSAERTGGSVSTLTIQRTQQEDSAVYLCASSQVDFNSPLHFGNGTRLTVT.

The chain recombines TRBV20-1 with TRBJ2-7; TRBD2 matches 8 bases. With V trimmed by 0 bases and J by 5 bases, 9 bases remained unmatched. CDR1 and CDR2 from the germline V gene are DFQATT and SNEGSKA (reference sequence). This CDR3 contains 15 residues. The CDR3 spells CSARDLVAGLDEQYF. CDR3 coding DNA: TGCAGTGCTAGAGATCTGGTAGCGGGGTTAGACGAGCAGTACTTC.

A few counts support this clonotype. The chain has TRBV30 and TRBJ1-5; perhaps TRBD1 as D (5 bases). Germline CDR1 reads GTSNPN; CDR2 reads SVGIG (reference sequence). Trimming removed 6 bases from V and 2 bases from J, with 17 bases in between. The CDR3 runs 15 residues. The chain's CDR3 is CACSLGGIGNQPQHF. DNA of the CDR3: TGTGCCTGCTCCCTCGGGGGGATAGGCAATCAGCCCCAGCATTTT. The whole variable domain, filled in from reference TRBV30 and TRBJ1-5, reads SQTIHQWPATLVQPVGSPLSLECTVEGTSNPNLYWYRQAAGRGLQLLFYSVGIGQISSEVPQNLSASRPQDRQFILSSKKLLLSDSGFYLCACSLGGIGNQPQHFGDGTRLSIL.

This clonotype appeared a single time. The V gene is TRBV15, the J gene TRBJ2-1; 12 bases fit TRBD2. Germline-derived CDR1 and CDR2 are LNHNV and YYDKDF (reference sequence). This CDR3 is 16 amino acids long. V lost 0 bases, J lost 10 bases, and 7 bases stayed unmatched. The CDR3, as DNA: TGTGCCACCAGCAGAGACCTGACTAGCGGGAGCGACGAGCAGTTCTTC. This gives the protein CATSRDLTSGSDEQFF.

This chain connects TRBV7-9 to TRBJ2-1, with a weak D call TRBD2 (6 bases). This CDR3 contains 15 residues. From germline, CDR1 is SEHNR and CDR2 FQNEAQ (reference sequence). Trimming shortened V by 3 bases and J by 3 bases, and 12 bases separated the two germline ends. Here the CDR3 DNA reads TGTGCCAGCAGCTTTATCCGGGACTTCTACAATGAGCAGTTCTTC. Residues: CASSFIRDFYNEQFF.

This clonotype was counted only a few times. This rearrangement joins TRBV5-1 to TRBJ2-1; 7 bases align to TRBD1. The CDR3 covers 15 residues. CDR1 and CDR2 (germline): SGHRS, YFSETQ. The V gene end was trimmed by 3 bases and the J gene end by 2 bases; junction bases not matched to a gene: 5. CDR3 coding DNA: TGCGCCAGCAGCTCTACCGGGACAGCCTACAATGAGCAGTTCTTC. Translation gives CASSSTGTAYNEQFF.

The V call is TRBV2, the J call TRBJ2-7, with D perhaps assigned TRBD1 or TRBD2 (7 bases each). The CDR3 totals 14 residues. Trimming took 5 bases from V and 6 from J, leaving 17 bases between them. Germline V lookup: CDR1 SNHLY, CDR2 FYNNEI. The CDR3 DNA reads as TGTGCCAGCAGTCCGAGACTAGCAGGGGGCGAGCAGTACTTC. The encoded protein is CASSPRLAGGEQYF. The complete variable domain, with remaining parts taken from reference TRBV2 and TRBJ2-7, reads EPEVTQTPSHQVTQMGQEVILRCVPISNHLYFYWYRQILGQKVEFLVSFYNNEISEKSEIFDDQFSVERPDGSNFTLKIRSTKLEDSAMYFCASSPRLAGGEQYFGPGTRLTVT.

The rearrangement joins TRBV5-1 to TRBJ1-1, with D perhaps TRBD1 (6 bases). Germline assignment: CDR1 SGHRS and CDR2 YFSETQ. There are 15 residues in the CDR3. Trimming took 0 bases from V and 4 from J, leaving 13 bases between them. The CDR3 DNA reads TGCGCCAGCAGCTTGGTTCGTATGGGGGCCACTGAAGCTTTCTTT. Encoded protein: CASSLVRMGATEAFF.

This clonotype has only a few counts. The rearrangement links TRBV6-1 to TRBJ1-1; D uncertain. The germline V gene has CDR1 MNHNS and CDR2 SASEGT. The CDR3 covers 14 residues. The germline V and J ends were trimmed by 6 bases and 0 bases, with 11 bases remaining between them. The DNA of the CDR3 is TGTGCCAGCAGGCGGGGAGCCCTGAACACTGAAGCTTTCTTT. Protein product: CASRRGALNTEAFF.

This sequence joins TRBV4-1 and TRBJ2-7, with 7 bases identical to TRBD1. V gave up 6 bases and J gave up 4 bases; unmatched junction bases: 12. The CDR3 is 15 residues long. CDR1 is MGHRA, CDR2 YSYEKL, per germline. CDR3 coding DNA: TGCGCCAGCAGAGAAACGGCCAGGGGGTTGTACGAGCAGTACTTC. This encodes CASRETARGLYEQYF.

This clonotype turned up a few times. The chain has TRBV15 and TRBJ1-3; D call uncertain. The CDR3 consists of 16 residues. Per germline, CDR1 LNHNV and CDR2 YYDKDF (reference sequence). Trimming took 0 bases from V and 0 from J, leaving 9 bases between them. The CDR3: CATSRDLANSGNTIYF. DNA of the CDR3: TGTGCCACCAGCAGAGATCTGGCGAACTCTGGAAACACCATATATTTT.

This clonotype turned up a few times. The chain uses TRBV2 and TRBJ2-3, with TRBD2 identical over 8 bases. The CDR3 has 13 residues. Germline CDR1 reads SNHLY; CDR2 reads FYNNEI. V dropped 7 bases and J dropped 4; count of bases not matched to a gene: 4. DNA for the CDR3: TGTGCCAGCACGAGGACTAGCCCAGATACGCAGTATTTT. Encoded protein: CASTRTSPDTQYF.

This clonotype was counted ten times or more. The chain uses TRBV29-1 and TRBJ2-7; perhaps TRBD1 as D (6 bases). The V gene lost 4 bases and the J gene lost 1 base, with 14 bases spanning the gap. In germline, CDR1 is SQVTM, CDR2 ANQGSEA. The CDR3 contains 14 residues. CDR3 sequence: CSVAHPTGSYEQYF. The CDR3 DNA sequence: TGCAGCGTTGCCCACCCGACAGGTTCCTACGAGCAGTACTTC.

The rearrangement uses TRBV6-1 and TRBJ1-1; the D is unclear. Trimming shortened V by 7 bases and J by 1 base, and 13 bases separated the two germline ends. There are 14 residues in the CDR3. Germline CDR1 and CDR2: MNHNS and SASEGT. CDR3: CASKDPGPNTEAFF. CDR3 coding DNA: TGTGCCAGCAAAGACCCTGGTCCGAACACTGAAGCTTTCTTT.

This clonotype was detected many times. The chain is built from TRBV15 and TRBJ2-7; 10 nucleotides align to TRBD2. J gave up 1 base and V 0 bases, and 0 bases lay outside the gene matches. The CDR3 covers 15 residues. Germline CDR1 is LNHNV and CDR2 is YYDKDF (reference sequence). CDR3 region: CATSRDSGRSYEQYF. CDR3 in DNA: TGTGCCACCAGCAGAGATAGCGGGAGGTCCTACGAGCAGTACTTC.

V is TRBV28 and J is TRBJ2-7; 11 bases are shared with TRBD1. V shed 5 bases and J 0 bases; nucleotides not matched to a gene: 6. This CDR3 comprises 16 residues. CDR1 and CDR2 from the germline V gene are MDHEN and SYDVKM. The CDR3 bases are TGTGCCAGCAGTCCCAGGACAGGGGGCCTCTCCTACGAGCAGTACTTC. This sequence encodes CASSPRTGGLSYEQYF.

The chain recombines TRBV11-3 with TRBJ1-1; no clear D gene. V lost 3 bases, J lost 1 base, and 9 bases lay in between. The CDR3 length is 14 residues. Germline V CDR1 and CDR2: SGHNT, YENEEA. The CDR3 here is CASSLQMTNTEAFF. CDR3 bases: TGTGCCAGCAGCTTGCAGATGACGAACACTGAAGCTTTCTTT.

The V call is TRBV20-1, the J call TRBJ1-1; TRBD1 aligns across 9 bases. Unmatched junction bases numbered 10, after V lost 3 bases and J lost 11 bases. CDR1 and CDR2 (germline): DFQATT, SNEGSKA (reference sequence). The CDR3 contains 13 residues. The CDR3 DNA reads TGCAGTGCTAGCGCTTCCGGGACAGGGTACGCTTTCTTT. This sequence encodes CSASASGTGYAFF.

The V gene is TRBV5-1, the J gene TRBJ2-1; TRBD1 agrees at 9 bases. V lost 3 bases and J lost 7; bases outside the gene matches: 5. CDR1 and CDR2 from the germline V gene are SGHRS and YFSETQ. CDR3 length: 14 amino acids. This CDR3 is CASSWGQGLNEQFF. CDR3 DNA sequence: TGCGCCAGCAGCTGGGGACAGGGCTTGAATGAGCAGTTCTTC.

This clonotype has more than one count but fewer than ten. CDR3 region: CASSLGQGAAEAFF. In nucleotides, the CDR3 is TGTGCCAGCAGTTTGGGACAGGGGGCGGCTGAAGCTTTCTTT. The rearrangement uses TRBV12-3 or TRBV12-4 and TRBJ1-1; TRBD1 agrees at 12 bases. V was clipped by 3 bases and J by 6 bases; unmatched bases: 2. The CDR3 consists of 14 residues.

The table lists this clonotype with a few counts. The genes are TRBV28 and TRBJ2-7; D is undetermined. Trimming pared 6 bases from V and 2 bases from J, leaving 11 bases between. The CDR3 consists of 13 residues. Germline V gene sequence: CDR1 MDHEN, CDR2 SYDVKM. This CDR3 reads CASSRLRPYEQYF. CDR3 coding DNA: TGTGCCAGCAGCCGGCTGAGACCCTACGAGCAGTACTTC.